Each of the 3 T cell receptor beta chains below was sequenced from the same sample in a study of T cell clones after liver transplantation. Measured with immunoSEQ multiplex PCR; TCRdb has only the in-frame clones, and not every one. Counted here are about 51,000 clones, roughly 74% occurring once; the ten biggest clones make up 9.5% to 10%. The sample here was CD4+ T cells from blood, taken around 4.5 years after liver transplant. These receptors were collected from a human patient who received a liver transplant. The graft donor may have contributed some T cells.

The chain uses TRBV28 and TRBJ2-1; D may be TRBD2 (5 bases). This CDR3 comprises 11 residues. V shed 7 bases and J shed 9 bases, with 10 bases lying between them. From germline, CDR1 is MDHEN and CDR2 SYDVKM. CDR3: CASTRGREQFF. CDR3 nucleotide sequence: TGTGCCAGCACCCGAGGGCGTGAGCAGTTCTTC.

V and J are TRBV5-4 and TRBJ2-1; 12 bases match TRBD2. The V and J ends lost 1 base and 9 bases, in that order; junction bases with no gene match: 8. Germline lookup yields CDR1 SGHNT and CDR2 YYREEE (reference sequence). The CDR3 is 16 residues long. CDR3 residues: CASSLSLAGGLGEQFF. CDR3 sequence (DNA): TGTGCCAGCAGCTTGTCGCTAGCGGGGGGGCTGGGTGAGCAGTTCTTC.

This chain links TRBV6-6 with TRBJ2-3; tentatively, D is TRBD1 (5 bases). CDR3 length: 14 amino acids. The V and J ends lost 7 bases and 0 bases respectively, with 11 bases between them. Germline CDR1 and CDR2: MNHNY and SVGAGI (reference sequence). CDR3: CASTRTLSTDTQYF. CDR3 coding DNA: TGTGCCAGCACTCGGACATTAAGCACAGATACGCAGTATTTT.